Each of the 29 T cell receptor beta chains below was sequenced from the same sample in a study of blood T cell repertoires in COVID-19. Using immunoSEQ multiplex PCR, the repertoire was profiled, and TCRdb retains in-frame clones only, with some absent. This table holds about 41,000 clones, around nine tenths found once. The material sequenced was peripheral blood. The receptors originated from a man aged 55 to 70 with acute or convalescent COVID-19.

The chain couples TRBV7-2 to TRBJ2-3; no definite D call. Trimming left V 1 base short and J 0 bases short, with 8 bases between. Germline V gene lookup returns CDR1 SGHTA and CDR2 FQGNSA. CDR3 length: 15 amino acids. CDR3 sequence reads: CASSLGRTSTDTQYF. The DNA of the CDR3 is TGTGCCAGCAGCTTAGGGAGAACTAGCACAGATACGCAGTATTTT.

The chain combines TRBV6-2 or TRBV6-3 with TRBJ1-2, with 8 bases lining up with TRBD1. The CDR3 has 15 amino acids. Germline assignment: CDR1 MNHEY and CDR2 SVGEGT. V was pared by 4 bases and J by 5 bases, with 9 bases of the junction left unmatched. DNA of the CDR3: TGTGCCAGCAGTTCCTCGGACAGGGAGATTTATGGCTACACCTTC. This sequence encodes CASSSSDREIYGYTF.

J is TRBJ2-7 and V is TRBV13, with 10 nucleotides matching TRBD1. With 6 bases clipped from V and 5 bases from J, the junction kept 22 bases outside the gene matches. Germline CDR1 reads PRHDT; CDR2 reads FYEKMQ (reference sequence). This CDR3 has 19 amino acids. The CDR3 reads CASSSIWDTPDRGRNEQYF. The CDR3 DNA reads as TGTGCCAGCAGTTCAATATGGGATACCCCGGACAGGGGGAGAAACGAGCAGTACTTC. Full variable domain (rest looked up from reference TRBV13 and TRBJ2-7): AAGVIQSPRHLIKEKRETATLKCYPIPRHDTVYWYQQGPGQDPQFLISFYEKMQSDKGSIPDRFSAQQFSDYHSELNMSSLELGDSALYFCASSSIWDTPDRGRNEQYFGPGTRLTVT.

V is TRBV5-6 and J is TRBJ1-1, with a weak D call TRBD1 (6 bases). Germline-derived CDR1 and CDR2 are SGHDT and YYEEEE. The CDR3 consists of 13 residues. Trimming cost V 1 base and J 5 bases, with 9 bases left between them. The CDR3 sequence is CASSLTGRTEAFF. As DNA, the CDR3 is TGTGCCAGCAGCTTGACAGGGCGAACTGAAGCTTTCTTT.

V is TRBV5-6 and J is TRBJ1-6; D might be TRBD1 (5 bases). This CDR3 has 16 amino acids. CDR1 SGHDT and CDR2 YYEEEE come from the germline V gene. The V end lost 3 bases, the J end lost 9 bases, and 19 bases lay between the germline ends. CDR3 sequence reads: CASSSGTFLFGSPLHF. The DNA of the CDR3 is TGTGCCAGCAGCTCGGGGACTTTTCTTTTCGGTTCACCCCTCCACTTT.

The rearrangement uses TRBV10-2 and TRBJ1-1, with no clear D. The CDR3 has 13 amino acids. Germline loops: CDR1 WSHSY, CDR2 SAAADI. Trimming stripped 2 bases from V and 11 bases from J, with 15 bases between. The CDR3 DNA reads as TGCGCCAGCAGTGAGCAACGGGAACCGAGGGCTTTCTTT. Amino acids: CASSEQREPRAFF.

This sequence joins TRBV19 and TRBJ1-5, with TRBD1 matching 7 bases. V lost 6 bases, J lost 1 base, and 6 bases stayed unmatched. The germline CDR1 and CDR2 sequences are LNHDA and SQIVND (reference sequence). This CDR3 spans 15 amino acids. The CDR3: CASSPDRASNQPQHF. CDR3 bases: TGTGCCAGTAGCCCCGACAGGGCAAGCAATCAGCCCCAGCATTTT. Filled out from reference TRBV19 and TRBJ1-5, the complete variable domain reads DGGITQSPKYLFRKEGQNVTLSCEQNLNHDAMYWYRQDPGQGLRLIYYSQIVNDFQKGDIAEGYSVSREKKESFPLTVTSAQKNPTAFYLCASSPDRASNQPQHFGDGTRLSIL.

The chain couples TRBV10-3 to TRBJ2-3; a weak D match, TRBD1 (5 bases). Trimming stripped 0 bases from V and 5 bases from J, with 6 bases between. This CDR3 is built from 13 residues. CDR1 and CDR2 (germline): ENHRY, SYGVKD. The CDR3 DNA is TGTGCCATCAGTGAGTCGACAGAAGATACGCAGTATTTT. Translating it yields CAISESTEDTQYF.

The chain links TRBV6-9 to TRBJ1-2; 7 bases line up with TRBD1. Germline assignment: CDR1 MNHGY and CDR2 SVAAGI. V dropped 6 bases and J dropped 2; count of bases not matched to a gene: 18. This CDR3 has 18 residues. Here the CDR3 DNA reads TGTGCCAGCAGGGGCCAAAGTTCTAGGGGACAGAAAAACTATGGCTACACCTTC. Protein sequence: CASRGQSSRGQKNYGYTF.

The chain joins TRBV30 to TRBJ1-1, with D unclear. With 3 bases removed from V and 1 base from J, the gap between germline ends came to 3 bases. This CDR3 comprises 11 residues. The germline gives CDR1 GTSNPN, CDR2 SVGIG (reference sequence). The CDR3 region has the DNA TGTGCCTGGAGCTGGAACACTGAAGCTTTCTTT. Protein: CAWSWNTEAFF.

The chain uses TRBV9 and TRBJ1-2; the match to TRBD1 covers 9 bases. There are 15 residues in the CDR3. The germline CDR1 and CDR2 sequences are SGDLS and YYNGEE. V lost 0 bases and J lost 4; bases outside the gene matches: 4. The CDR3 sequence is CASSVEGQGGYGYTF. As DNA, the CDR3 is TGTGCCAGCAGCGTAGAGGGACAGGGAGGCTATGGCTACACCTTC.

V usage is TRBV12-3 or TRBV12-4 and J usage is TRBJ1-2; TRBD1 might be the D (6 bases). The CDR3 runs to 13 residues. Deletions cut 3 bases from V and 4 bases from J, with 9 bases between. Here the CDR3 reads CASSLQGPYGYTF. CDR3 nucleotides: TGTGCCAGCAGTTTGCAGGGGCCCTATGGCTACACCTTC.

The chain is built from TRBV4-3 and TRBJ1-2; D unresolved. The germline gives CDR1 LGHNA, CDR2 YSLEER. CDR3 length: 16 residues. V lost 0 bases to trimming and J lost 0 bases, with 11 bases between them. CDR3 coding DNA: TGCGCCAGCAGCCAAGATCCGGGGAGACCTAACTATGGCTACACCTTC. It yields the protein CASSQDPGRPNYGYTF.

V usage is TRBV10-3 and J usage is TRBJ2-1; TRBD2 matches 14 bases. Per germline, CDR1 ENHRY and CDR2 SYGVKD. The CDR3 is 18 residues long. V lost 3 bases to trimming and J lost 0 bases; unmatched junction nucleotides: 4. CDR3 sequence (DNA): TGTGCCATCAGTGAAGGGACTAGCGGGGGTAGCTCCTACAATGAGCAGTTCTTC. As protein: CAISEGTSGGSSYNEQFF.

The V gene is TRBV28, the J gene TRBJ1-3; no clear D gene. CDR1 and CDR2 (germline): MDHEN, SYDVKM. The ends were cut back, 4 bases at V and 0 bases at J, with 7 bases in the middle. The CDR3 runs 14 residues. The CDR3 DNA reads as TGTGCCAGCAGTTCCCTCCTCTCTGGAAACACCATATATTTT. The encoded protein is CASSSLLSGNTIYF.

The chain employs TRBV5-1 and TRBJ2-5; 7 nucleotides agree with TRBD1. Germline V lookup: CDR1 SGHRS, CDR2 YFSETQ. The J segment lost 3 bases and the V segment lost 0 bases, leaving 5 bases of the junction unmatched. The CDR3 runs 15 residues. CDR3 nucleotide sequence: TGCGCCAGCAGCTTGGAGGGGGCGAAAGAAGAGACCCAGTACTTC. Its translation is CASSLEGAKEETQYF.

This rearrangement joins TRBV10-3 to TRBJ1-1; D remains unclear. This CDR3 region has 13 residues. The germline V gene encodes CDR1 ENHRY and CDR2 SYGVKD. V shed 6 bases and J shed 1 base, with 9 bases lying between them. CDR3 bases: TGTGCCATCAGGCTGGGAGGGAACACTGAAGCTTTCTTT. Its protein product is CAIRLGGNTEAFF.

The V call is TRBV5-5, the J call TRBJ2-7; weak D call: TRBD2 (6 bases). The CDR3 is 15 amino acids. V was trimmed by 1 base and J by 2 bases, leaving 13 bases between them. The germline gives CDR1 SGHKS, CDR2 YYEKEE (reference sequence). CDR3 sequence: CASSLSGGMAYEQYF. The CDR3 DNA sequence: TGTGCCAGCAGCTTGAGTGGAGGGATGGCCTACGAGCAGTACTTC. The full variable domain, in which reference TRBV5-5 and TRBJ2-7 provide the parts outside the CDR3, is DAGVTQSPTHLIKTRGQQVTLRCSPISGHKSVSWYQQVLGQGPQFIFQYYEKEERGRGNFPDRFSARQFPNYSSELNVNALLLGDSALYLCASSLSGGMAYEQYFGPGTRLTVT.

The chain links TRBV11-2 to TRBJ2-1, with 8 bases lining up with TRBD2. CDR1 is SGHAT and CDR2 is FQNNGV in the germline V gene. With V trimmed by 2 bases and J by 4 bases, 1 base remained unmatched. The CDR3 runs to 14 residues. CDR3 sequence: CASSLPGGYNEQFF. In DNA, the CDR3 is TGTGCCAGCAGCTTACCGGGGGGGTACAATGAGCAGTTCTTC.

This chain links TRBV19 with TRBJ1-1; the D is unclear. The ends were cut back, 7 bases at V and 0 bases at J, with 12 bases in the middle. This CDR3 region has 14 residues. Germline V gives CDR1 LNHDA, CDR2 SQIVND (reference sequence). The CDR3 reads CASKGAELNTEAFF. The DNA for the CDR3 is TGTGCCAGTAAGGGAGCGGAACTGAACACTGAAGCTTTCTTT.

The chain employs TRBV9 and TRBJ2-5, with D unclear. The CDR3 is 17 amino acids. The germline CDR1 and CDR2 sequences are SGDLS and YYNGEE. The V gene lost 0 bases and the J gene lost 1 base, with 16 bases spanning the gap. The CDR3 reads CASSVDPASAGQETQYF. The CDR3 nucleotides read TGTGCCAGCAGCGTAGACCCCGCCTCGGCAGGCCAAGAGACCCAGTACTTC.

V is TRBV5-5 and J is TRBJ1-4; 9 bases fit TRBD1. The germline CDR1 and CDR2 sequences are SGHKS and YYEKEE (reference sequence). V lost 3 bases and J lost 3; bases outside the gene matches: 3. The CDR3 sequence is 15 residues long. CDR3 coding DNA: TGTGCCAGCAGCTGGGGACAGGGCCCTAATGAAAAACTGTTTTTT. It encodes CASSWGQGPNEKLFF.

Here the CDR3 reads CASSYPSTGRAEQYF. CDR3 DNA: TGTGCCAGCAGTTACCCCTCGACAGGGCGGGCCGAGCAGTACTTC. The gene calls are TRBV6-2 or TRBV6-3 and TRBJ2-7; 7 bases map to TRBD1. Per the germline V gene, CDR1 is MNHEY and CDR2 is SVGEGT. V lost 2 bases and J lost 6; bases outside the gene matches: 10. This CDR3 is built from 15 residues.

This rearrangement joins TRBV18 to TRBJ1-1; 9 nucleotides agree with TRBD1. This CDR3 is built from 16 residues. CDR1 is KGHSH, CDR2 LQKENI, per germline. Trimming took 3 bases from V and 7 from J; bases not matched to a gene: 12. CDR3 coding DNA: TGTGCCAGCTCACCCAACCGGGACAGGGCCAATTATGAAGCTTTCTTT. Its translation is CASSPNRDRANYEAFF.

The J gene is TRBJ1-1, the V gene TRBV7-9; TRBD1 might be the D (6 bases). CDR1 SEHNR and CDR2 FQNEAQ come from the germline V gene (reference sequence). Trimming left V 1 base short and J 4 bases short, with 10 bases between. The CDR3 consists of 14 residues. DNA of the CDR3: TGTGCCAGCAGCTTAGGGGGGCGTAGCACTGAAGCTTTCTTT. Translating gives CASSLGGRSTEAFF. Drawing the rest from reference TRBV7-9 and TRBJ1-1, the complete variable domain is DTGVSQNPRHKITKRGQNVTFRCDPISEHNRLYWYRQTLGQGPEFLTYFQNEAQLEKSRLLSDRFSAERPKGSFSTLEIQRTEQGDSAMYLCASSLGGRSTEAFFGQGTRLTVV.

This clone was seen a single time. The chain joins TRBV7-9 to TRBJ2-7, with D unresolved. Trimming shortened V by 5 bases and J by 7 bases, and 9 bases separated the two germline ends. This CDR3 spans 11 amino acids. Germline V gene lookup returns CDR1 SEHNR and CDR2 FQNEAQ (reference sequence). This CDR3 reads CASSPQYEQYF. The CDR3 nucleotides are TGTGCCAGCAGCCCCCAGTATGAGCAGTACTTC.

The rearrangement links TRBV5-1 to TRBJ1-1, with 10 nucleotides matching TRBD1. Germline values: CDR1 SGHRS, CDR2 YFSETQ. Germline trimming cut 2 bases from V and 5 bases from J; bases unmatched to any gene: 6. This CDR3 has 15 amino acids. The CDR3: CASSLGTGVMTEAFF. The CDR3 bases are TGCGCCAGCAGCTTAGGGACAGGGGTAATGACTGAAGCTTTCTTT.

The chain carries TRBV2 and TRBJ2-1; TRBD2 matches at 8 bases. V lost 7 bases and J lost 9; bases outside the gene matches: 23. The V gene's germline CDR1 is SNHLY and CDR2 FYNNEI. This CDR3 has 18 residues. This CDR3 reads CASMFGLADSMGVGEQFF. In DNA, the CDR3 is TGTGCCAGCATGTTCGGACTAGCCGATAGCATGGGGGTTGGTGAGCAGTTCTTC.

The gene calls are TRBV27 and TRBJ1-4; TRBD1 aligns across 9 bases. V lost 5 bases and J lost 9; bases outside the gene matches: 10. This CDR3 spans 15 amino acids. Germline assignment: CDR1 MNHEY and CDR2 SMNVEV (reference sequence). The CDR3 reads CASSPWDREVQKLFF. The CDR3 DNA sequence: TGTGCCAGCAGTCCGTGGGACAGGGAAGTTCAAAAACTGTTTTTT.